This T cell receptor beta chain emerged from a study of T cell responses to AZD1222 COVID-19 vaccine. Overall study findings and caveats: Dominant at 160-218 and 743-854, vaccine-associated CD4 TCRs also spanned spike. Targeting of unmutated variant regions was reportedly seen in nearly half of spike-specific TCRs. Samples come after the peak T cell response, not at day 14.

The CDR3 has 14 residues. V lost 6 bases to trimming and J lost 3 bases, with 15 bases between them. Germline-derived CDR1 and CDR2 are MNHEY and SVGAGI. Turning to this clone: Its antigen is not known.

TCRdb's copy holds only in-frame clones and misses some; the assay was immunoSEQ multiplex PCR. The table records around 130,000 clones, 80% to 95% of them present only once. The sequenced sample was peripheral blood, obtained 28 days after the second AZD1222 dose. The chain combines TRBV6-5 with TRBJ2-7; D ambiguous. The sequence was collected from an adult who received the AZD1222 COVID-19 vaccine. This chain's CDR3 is CASRSEVAVYEQYF. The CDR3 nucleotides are TGTGCCAGCAGGAGTGAGGTAGCCGTCTACGAGCAGTACTTC.